What follows is one T cell receptor (beta chain) and its context. The sample originates from a study of blood T cells in healthy people across ages. Overall study: Template switching caught about one barcoded beta molecule for each two T cells.

Next came a second PCR, run for about 7 to 11 cycles, which used a sample-barcoded 5' primer along with a J-beta primer mix. TCRdb independently ran MiXCR on the 5' RACE reads; one entry per CDR3 protein. The sample records some 750,000 distinct CDR3 sequences, 22% being singletons. Material for sequencing was blood. The clonotype was recovered from a man in his 70s in good health.

The CDR3 nucleotides read TGCAGTGCTAGACAAGGGCAGGGGGCCTATAATTCACCCCTCCACTTT. Protein: CSARQGQGAYNSPLHF. This chain connects TRBV20-1 to TRBJ1-6; 7 bases agree with TRBD1. CDR1 is DFQATT, CDR2 SNEGSKA, per germline (reference sequence). This CDR3 is 16 amino acids long. The J segment lost 2 bases and the V segment lost 2 bases, leaving 6 bases of the junction unmatched.